This section outlines one T cell receptor (beta chain) sequence together with its context. Primers: 60 Vbeta forward and 13 Jbeta reverse. The method was immunoSEQ multiplex PCR; TCRdb's version includes in-frame clones alone and lacks a portion of them. The listing records 50,000 to 55,000 clones. The entry originates in a study of cytomegalovirus exposure and HLA in healthy donors. The receptor was isolated from a woman aged 60-70 years in good health and CMV-seropositive. Sequenced: PBMCs.

The CDR3 protein is CASSLATGAYEQYF. CDR3 in DNA: TGCGCCAGCAGCTTGGCGACAGGGGCCTACGAGCAGTACTTC. The chain is built from TRBV5-1 and TRBJ2-7; 8 nucleotides agree with TRBD1. The CDR3 is 14 residues long. Losses at the gene ends were 0 bases for V and 2 bases for J; bases not matched to a gene: 1. Germline V gene sequence: CDR1 SGHRS, CDR2 YFSETQ. Full variable domain (remainder filled in from reference TRBV5-1 and TRBJ2-7): KAGVTQTPRYLIKTRGQQVTLSCSPISGHRSVSWYQQTPGQGLQFLFEYFSETQRNKGNFPGRFSGRQFSNSRSEMNVSTLELGDSALYLCASSLATGAYEQYFGPGTRLTVT.